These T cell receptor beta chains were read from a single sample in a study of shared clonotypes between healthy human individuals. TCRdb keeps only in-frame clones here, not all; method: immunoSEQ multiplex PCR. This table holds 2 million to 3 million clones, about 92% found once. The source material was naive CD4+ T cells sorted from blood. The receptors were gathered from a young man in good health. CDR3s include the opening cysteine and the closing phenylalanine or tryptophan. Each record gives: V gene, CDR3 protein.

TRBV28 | CASSLRSGGIANTGELFF
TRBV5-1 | CASSLVTASYGYTF
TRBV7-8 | CASSPGIGRDQPQHF
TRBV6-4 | CASRGDSSNSPLHF
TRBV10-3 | CAISGLKGTTYEQYF
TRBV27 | CASSTVRHSYEQYF
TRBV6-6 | CASSWDGRGNEQFF
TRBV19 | CASSTGTGWGDSPLHF
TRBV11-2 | CASSLDLKGSGSSDTQYF
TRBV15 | CATSRDRRYSTDTQYF
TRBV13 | CASSPPRPAGGYNEQFF
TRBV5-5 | CASSTRTGENTEAFF
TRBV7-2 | CASSLQATSTDTQYF
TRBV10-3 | CAIKGGRISTDTQYF
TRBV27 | CASSLTTGGEQFF
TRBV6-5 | CATLQAASTDTQYF
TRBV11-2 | CASSLPLGEEAFF